The clone carrying this TCR beta chain was counted once. Antigen specificity is unknown. This specimen includes other DNA sequences encoding the same CDR3. Method: immunoSEQ multiplex PCR; TCRdb's copy keeps in-frame clones and lacks some. In the table there are some 110,000 clones, roughly nine tenths of which are singletons. This specimen comes from a study of cytomegalovirus exposure and HLA in healthy donors. General observations from the study: Listed as cytomegalovirus-associated were 164 TCR beta chains.

This CDR3 is 16 amino acids long. V dropped 2 bases and J dropped 2; count of bases not matched to a gene: 4. The germline V gene has CDR1 SGDLS and CDR2 YYNGEE. This clonotype was obtained from a young man in good health and CMV-seropositive. This sequence joins TRBV9 and TRBJ1-4; TRBD1 matches 9 bases. Material for sequencing was PBMCs. The CDR3 coding sequence is TGTGCCAGCAGCGTCGGGACAGGGCGGACTAATGAAAAACTGTTTTTT. Its protein is CASSVGTGRTNEKLFF.